This TCR beta chain was identified in a study of blood T cell repertoires in COVID-19. Study background: The United States, Italy and Spain supplied acute and convalescent COVID-19 samples. The analysed material was cDNA or gDNA that came from T cells, B-cell-depleted T cells, or PBMCs.

This CDR3 contains 15 residues. The V gene's germline CDR1 is MNHNY and CDR2 SVGAGI (reference sequence). J lost 2 bases, V lost 2 bases, and 4 bases had no gene match. The authors' processing: It was from reference gene primer amplification that nucleated cell counts were estimated. Some clones are missing from TCRdb's copy, which holds only in-frame ones; the method was immunoSEQ multiplex PCR. V, J and clone size are those of that table, while D and trimming were read from the DNA. This table has approximately 130,000 clones, about 83% appearing once. The source of this sequence is a human donor in a cohort sampled during active COVID-19. The sequenced sample consisted of peripheral blood. The genes are TRBV6-6 and TRBJ1-2; 8 bases line up with TRBD1. CDR3 in amino acids: CASSYPRTGNYGYTF. The DNA of the CDR3 is TGTGCCAGCAGTTACCCCAGGACAGGGAACTATGGCTACACCTTC.